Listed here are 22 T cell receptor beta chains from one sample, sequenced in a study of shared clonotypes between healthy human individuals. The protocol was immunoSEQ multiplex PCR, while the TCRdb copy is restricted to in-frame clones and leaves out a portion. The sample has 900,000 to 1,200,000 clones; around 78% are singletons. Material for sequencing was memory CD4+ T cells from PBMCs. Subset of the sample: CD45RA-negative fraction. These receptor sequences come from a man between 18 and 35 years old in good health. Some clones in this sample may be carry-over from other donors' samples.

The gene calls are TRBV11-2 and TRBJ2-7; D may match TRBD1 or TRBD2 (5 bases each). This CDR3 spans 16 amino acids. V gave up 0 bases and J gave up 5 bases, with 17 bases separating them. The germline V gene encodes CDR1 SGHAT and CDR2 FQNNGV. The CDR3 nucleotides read TGTGCCAGCAGCTTAGAGGGACGGAGCCCTGTCCACGAGCAGTACTTC. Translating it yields CASSLEGRSPVHEQYF. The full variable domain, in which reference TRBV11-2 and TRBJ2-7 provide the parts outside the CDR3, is EAGVAQSPRYKIIEKRQSVAFWCNPISGHATLYWYQQILGQGPKLLIQFQNNGVVDDSQLPKDRFSAERLKGVDSTLKIQPAKLEDSAVYLCASSLEGRSPVHEQYFGPGTRLTVT.

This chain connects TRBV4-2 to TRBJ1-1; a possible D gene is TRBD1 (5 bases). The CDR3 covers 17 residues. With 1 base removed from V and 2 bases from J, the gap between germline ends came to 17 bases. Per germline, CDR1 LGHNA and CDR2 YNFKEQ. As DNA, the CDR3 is TGTGCCAGCAGCCAAGTTTGGGACGGAGGGAAAAACACTGAAGCTTTCTTT. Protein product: CASSQVWDGGKNTEAFF.

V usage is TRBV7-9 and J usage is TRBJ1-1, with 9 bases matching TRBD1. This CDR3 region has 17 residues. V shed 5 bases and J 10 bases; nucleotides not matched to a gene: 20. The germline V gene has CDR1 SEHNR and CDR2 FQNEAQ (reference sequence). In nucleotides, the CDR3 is TGTGCCAGCAGCCCACCCCCGGGACAGGGCATGTCGTGGGGAGCTTTCTTT. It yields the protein CASSPPPGQGMSWGAFF.

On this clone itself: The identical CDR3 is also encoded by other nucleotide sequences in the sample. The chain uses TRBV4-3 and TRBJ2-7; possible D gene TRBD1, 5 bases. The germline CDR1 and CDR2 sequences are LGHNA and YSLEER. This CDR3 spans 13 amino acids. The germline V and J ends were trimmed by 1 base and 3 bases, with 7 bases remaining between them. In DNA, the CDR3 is TGCGCCAGCAGCCAAGGCACAGGCTACGAGCAGTACTTC. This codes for CASSQGTGYEQYF.

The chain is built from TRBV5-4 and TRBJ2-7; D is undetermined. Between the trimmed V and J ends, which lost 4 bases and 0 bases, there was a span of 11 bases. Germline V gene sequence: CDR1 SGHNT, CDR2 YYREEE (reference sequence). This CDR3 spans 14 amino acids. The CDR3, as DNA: TGTGCCAGCAGCCAGTCTAGAAACTCCTACGAGCAGTACTTC. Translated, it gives CASSQSRNSYEQYF.

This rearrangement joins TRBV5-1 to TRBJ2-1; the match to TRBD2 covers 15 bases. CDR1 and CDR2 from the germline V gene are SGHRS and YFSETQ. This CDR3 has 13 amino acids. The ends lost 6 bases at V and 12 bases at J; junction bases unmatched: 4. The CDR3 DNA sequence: TGCGCCAGCACTCCGGGACTAGCGGGAGGGCAGTTCTTC. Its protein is CASTPGLAGGQFF.

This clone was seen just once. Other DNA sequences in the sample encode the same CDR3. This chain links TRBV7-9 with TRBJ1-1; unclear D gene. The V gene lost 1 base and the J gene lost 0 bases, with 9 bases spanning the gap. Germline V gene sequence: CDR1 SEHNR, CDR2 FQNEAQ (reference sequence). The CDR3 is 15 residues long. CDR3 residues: CASSLGLGMNTEAFF. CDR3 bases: TGTGCCAGCAGCTTAGGTCTAGGCATGAACACTGAAGCTTTCTTT.

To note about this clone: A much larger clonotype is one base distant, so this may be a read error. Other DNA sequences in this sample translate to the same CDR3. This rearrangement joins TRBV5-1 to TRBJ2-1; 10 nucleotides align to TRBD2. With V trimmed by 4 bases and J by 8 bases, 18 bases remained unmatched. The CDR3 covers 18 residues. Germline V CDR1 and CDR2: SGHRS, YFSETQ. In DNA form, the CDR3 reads TGCGCCAGCAGCAATGGGGCTAGCGGGAGCCATTCTATATATGAGCAGTTCTTC. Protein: CASSNGASGSHSIYEQFF.

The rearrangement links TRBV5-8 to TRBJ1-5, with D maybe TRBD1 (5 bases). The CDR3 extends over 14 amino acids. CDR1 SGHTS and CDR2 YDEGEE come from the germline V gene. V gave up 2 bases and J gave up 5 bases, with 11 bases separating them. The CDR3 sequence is CASSLRDRDQPQHF. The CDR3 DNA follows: TGTGCCAGCAGCTTAAGGGACCGAGATCAGCCCCAGCATTTT.

CDR3 amino acids: CASSLQLGAYNEQFF. The CDR3 DNA is TGTGCCAGCAGTCTACAACTAGGGGCCTACAATGAGCAGTTCTTC. This chain uses TRBV27 with TRBJ2-1, with D possibly called TRBD1 or TRBD2 (5 bases each). This CDR3 is built from 15 residues. V was shortened by 5 bases and J by 2 bases, with 13 bases between the two germline ends. CDR1 is MNHEY, CDR2 SMNVEV, per germline (reference sequence).

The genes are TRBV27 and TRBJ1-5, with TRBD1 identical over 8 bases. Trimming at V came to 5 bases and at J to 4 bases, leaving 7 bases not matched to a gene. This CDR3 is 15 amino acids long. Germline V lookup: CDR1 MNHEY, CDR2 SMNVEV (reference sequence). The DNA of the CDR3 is TGTGCCAGCAGTATCAACAGGGGGGAGAATCAGCCCCAGCATTTT. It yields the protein CASSINRGENQPQHF.

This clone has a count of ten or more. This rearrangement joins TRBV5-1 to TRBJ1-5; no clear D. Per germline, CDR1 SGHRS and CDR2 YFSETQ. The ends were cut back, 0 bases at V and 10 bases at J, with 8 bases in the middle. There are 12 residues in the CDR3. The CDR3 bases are TGCGCCAGCAGCTTGGGATACGGACCCCAGCATTTT. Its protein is CASSLGYGPQHF.

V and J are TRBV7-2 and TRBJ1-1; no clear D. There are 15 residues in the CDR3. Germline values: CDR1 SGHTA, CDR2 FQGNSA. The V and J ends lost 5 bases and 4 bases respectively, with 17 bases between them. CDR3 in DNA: TGTGCCAGCAGCAGAAGCGCGGTCTTGAGCACTGAAGCTTTCTTT. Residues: CASSRSAVLSTEAFF. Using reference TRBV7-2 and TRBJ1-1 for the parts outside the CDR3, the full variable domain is GAGVSQSPSNKVTEKGKDVELRCDPISGHTALYWYRQSLGQGLEFLIYFQGNSAPDKSGLPSDRFSAERTGGSVSTLTIQRTQQEDSAVYLCASSRSAVLSTEAFFGQGTRLTVV.

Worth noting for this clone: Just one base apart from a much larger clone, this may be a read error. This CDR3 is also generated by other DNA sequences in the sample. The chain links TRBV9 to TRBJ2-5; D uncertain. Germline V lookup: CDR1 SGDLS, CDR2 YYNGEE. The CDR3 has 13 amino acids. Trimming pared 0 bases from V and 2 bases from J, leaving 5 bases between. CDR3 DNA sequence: TGTGCCAGCAGCGTAGATAGTCAAGAGACCCAGTACTTC. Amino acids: CASSVDSQETQYF. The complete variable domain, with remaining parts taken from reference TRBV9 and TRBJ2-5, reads DSGVTQTPKHLITATGQRVTLRCSPRSGDLSVYWYQQSLDQGLQFLIQYYNGEERAKGNILERFSAQQFPDLHSELNLSSLELGDSALYFCASSVDSQETQYFGPGTRLLVL.

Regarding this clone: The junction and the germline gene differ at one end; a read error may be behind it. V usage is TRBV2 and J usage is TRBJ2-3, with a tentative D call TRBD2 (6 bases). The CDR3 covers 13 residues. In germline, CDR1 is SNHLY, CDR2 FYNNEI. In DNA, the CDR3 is TGTGCCAGCAGTGAAGCTCCTGGGCTAGCGATGAGATTT. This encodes CASSEAPGLAMRF.

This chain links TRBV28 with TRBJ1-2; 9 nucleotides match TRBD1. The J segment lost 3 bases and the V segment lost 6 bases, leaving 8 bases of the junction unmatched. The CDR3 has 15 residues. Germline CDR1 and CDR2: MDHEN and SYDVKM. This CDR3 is CASRERTGVYYGYTF. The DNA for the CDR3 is TGTGCCAGCAGGGAAAGGACAGGGGTCTACTATGGCTACACCTTC.

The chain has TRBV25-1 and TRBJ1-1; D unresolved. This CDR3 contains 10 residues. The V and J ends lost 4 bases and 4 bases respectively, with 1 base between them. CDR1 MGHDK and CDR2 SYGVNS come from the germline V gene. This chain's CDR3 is CASSVTEAFF. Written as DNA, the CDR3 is TGTGCCAGCAGTGTCACTGAAGCTTTCTTT.

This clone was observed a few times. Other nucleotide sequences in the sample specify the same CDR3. The CDR3 DNA is TGTGCCAGCTCACGGTCTGGGGCCAACGTCCTGACTTTC. It translates to CASSRSGANVLTF. V usage is TRBV18 and J usage is TRBJ2-6; D uncertain. CDR3 length: 13 residues. Germline lookup yields CDR1 KGHSH and CDR2 LQKENI. V was pared by 4 bases and J by 1 base, with 2 bases between.

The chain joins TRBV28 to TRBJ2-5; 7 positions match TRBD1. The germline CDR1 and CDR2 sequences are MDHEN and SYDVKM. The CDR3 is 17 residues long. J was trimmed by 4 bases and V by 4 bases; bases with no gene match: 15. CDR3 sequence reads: CASSSPNLRQGRETQYF. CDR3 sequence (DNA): TGTGCCAGCAGTTCACCGAACCTAAGACAGGGCCGAGAGACCCAGTACTTC.

The CDR3 is CASSPRFLYGYTF. The CDR3 DNA sequence: TGTGCCAGCTCACCACGGTTCCTTTATGGCTACACCTTC. The genes are TRBV18 and TRBJ1-2; D uncertain. Germline loops: CDR1 KGHSH, CDR2 LQKENI. Trimming pared 1 base from V and 5 bases from J, leaving 8 bases between. This CDR3 is 13 amino acids long.

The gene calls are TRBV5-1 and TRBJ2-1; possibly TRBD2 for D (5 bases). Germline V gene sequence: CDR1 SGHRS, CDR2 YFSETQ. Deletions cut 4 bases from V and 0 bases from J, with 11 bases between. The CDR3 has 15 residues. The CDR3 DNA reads TGCGCCAGCAGCCCTGACGGGGACTCCTACAATGAGCAGTTCTTC. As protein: CASSPDGDSYNEQFF.

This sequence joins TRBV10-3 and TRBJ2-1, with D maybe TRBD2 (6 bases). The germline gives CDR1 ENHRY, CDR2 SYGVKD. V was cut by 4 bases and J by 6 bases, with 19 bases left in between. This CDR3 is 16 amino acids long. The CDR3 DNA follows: TGTGCCATCAGTGGTGAGACTAGTCTAATTTCCAATGAGCAGTTCTTC. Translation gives CAISGETSLISNEQFF.